What follows describes a single T cell receptor beta chain. Its antigen is unknown. This sample is part of a study of T cell clones after liver transplantation. Alloreactive TCRbeta sequences came from sequencing proliferating CFSE-low cells in the MLR. CDR3 length equals 11 residues. V was trimmed by 6 bases and J by 4 bases, leaving 8 bases between them. Germline CDR1 is SGHRS and CDR2 is YFSETQ. Sequenced by immunoSEQ multiplex PCR; TCRdb stores in-frame clones only, minus some. The sample lists approximately 5,500 clones; approximately 31% were seen once. The sequencing sample was made of CD4+ T cells from cultured PBMCs. This sequence originates from a human patient who received a liver transplant. Some T cells could come from the graft donor. This chain links TRBV5-1 with TRBJ2-7; maybe TRBD1 (6 bases). The CDR3: CASKGQYEQYF. For the CDR3, the DNA is TGCGCCAGCAAGGGACAATACGAGCAGTACTTC.